These T cell receptor beta chains were read from a single sample in a study of shared clonotypes between healthy human individuals. The protocol was immunoSEQ multiplex PCR, while the TCRdb copy is restricted to in-frame clones and leaves out a portion. The table lists hundreds of thousands of clones, roughly 96% of them singletons, with roughly 0.12% in the top ten. Sequenced material: naive CD8+ T cells sorted from blood. Receptors originate from a woman aged 25 to 45 in good health. Both conserved end residues are part of each CDR3. The order of the fields is V gene, clone size, J gene, D gene, CDR3 DNA, CDR3 protein. A D gene is named only where the DNA matches it firmly. Size values are once, few and many counts, or a class for expanded clones, and some rows have none.

V: TRBV5-6
size: .
J: TRBJ2-7
D: .
DNA: TGTGCCAGCAGCTTGGGCCAGGGCGGCGGCTACGAGCAGTACTTC
CDR3: CASSLGQGGGYEQYF

V: TRBV5-5
size: .
J: TRBJ1-1
D: .
DNA: TGTGCCAGCAGCCCCGGGACATCTAAAGAAGCTTTCTTT
CDR3: CASSPGTSKEAFF

V: TRBV4-2
size: .
J: TRBJ1-6
D: .
DNA: TGTGCCAGCAGCCAAGTCGGGGGGGCGGCTGATAATTCACCCCTCCACTTT
CDR3: CASSQVGGAADNSPLHF

V: TRBV5-4
size: once
J: TRBJ2-1
D: TRBD1
DNA: TGTGCCAGCAACGACAGGGTCTACAATGAGCAGTTCTTC
CDR3: CASNDRVYNEQFF

V: TRBV15
size: .
J: TRBJ1-4
D: .
DNA: TGTGCCACCAATGGGGGAAGCCAGAATGAAAAACTGTTTTTT
CDR3: CATNGGSQNEKLFF

V: TRBV9
size: .
J: TRBJ2-1
D: .
DNA: TGTGCCAGCAGCGTTGGAGGGGCCAATGAGCAGTTCTTC
CDR3: CASSVGGANEQFF

V: TRBV4-1
size: once
J: TRBJ1-1
D: .
DNA: TGCGCCAGCAGCCAAGCAGGGGCCATGAACACTGAAGCTTTCTTT
CDR3: CASSQAGAMNTEAFF

V: TRBV30
size: .
J: TRBJ2-7
D: .
DNA: TGTGCCTGGAGTTCCCCGCGGGGTTACGACGAGCAGTACTTC
CDR3: CAWSSPRGYDEQYF

V: TRBV11-2
size: .
J: TRBJ1-2
D: .
DNA: TGTGCCAGCAGCTTAGAACTTAACTATGGCTACACCTTC
CDR3: CASSLELNYGYTF

V: TRBV27
size: .
J: TRBJ1-4
D: .
DNA: TGTGCCAGCAGTTTCCTTTCAACAAATGAAAAACTGTTTTTT
CDR3: CASSFLSTNEKLFF

V: TRBV11-2
size: .
J: TRBJ2-7
D: .
DNA: TGTGCCAGCAGCCCACACTACGAGCAGTACTTC
CDR3: CASSPHYEQYF

V: TRBV6-1
size: .
J: TRBJ2-5
D: .
DNA: TGTGCCAGCAGTGGCGAGGGGGAGACCCAGTACTTC
CDR3: CASSGEGETQYF

V: TRBV27
size: .
J: TRBJ2-1
D: TRBD1
DNA: TGTGCCAGCAGTATCGGACAGGGGGCGCTCAATGAGCAGTTCTTC
CDR3: CASSIGQGALNEQFF

V: TRBV29-1
size: once
J: TRBJ2-7
D: TRBD2
DNA: TGCAGCGTAGTCCCCGGGACTAGAAGCTCCTACGAGCAGTACTTC
CDR3: CSVVPGTRSSYEQYF

V: TRBV19
size: once
J: TRBJ2-7
D: .
DNA: TGTGCCCAAAACGCAGGGATCTCCTACGAGCAGTACTTC
CDR3: CAQNAGISYEQYF

V: TRBV27
size: once
J: TRBJ2-1
D: .
DNA: TGTGCCAGCAGTTATGGACTGACCTACGAGCGGTTCTTC
CDR3: CASSYGLTYERFF

V: TRBV7-2
size: .
J: TRBJ2-7
D: .
DNA: TGTGCCAGCAGCTTAGTACTCTCGGATCTCTACGAGCAGTACTTC
CDR3: CASSLVLSDLYEQYF

V: TRBV19
size: .
J: TRBJ2-1
D: .
DNA: TGTGCCAGTAGAATCAGCTACCTATCCTACAATGAGCAGTTCTTC
CDR3: CASRISYLSYNEQFF

V: TRBV4-1
size: .
J: TRBJ1-2
D: .
DNA: TGCGCCAGCAGCCAAGGAGAGGATGGCTACACCTTC
CDR3: CASSQGEDGYTF

V: TRBV30
size: .
J: TRBJ2-7
D: .
DNA: TGTGCCTGGAGTGTAGCGGGTCCCTACGAGCAGTACTTC
CDR3: CAWSVAGPYEQYF

V: TRBV9
size: .
J: TRBJ2-1
D: TRBD2
DNA: TGTGCCAGCAGCCCCATGGGGGGGTTGATGAATGAGCAGTTCTTC
CDR3: CASSPMGGLMNEQFF

V: TRBV21-1
size: .
J: TRBJ2-5
D: .
DNA: TGTGCCAGACAAGGGAACTATGCAGGGTTGGAGACCCAGTACTTC
CDR3: CARQGNYAGLETQYF

V: TRBV29-1
size: .
J: TRBJ2-3
D: TRBD2
DNA: TGCAGCGTCACCGGGACTAGCGGGGGCGCAGATACGCAGTATTTT
CDR3: CSVTGTSGGADTQYF

V: TRBV6-1
size: .
J: TRBJ2-7
D: TRBD2
DNA: TGTGCCAGCAGTGAAGTCCCCAGCGGGAGTTCTCTCTACGAGCAGTACTTC
CDR3: CASSEVPSGSSLYEQYF

V: TRBV7-2
size: .
J: TRBJ2-1
D: .
DNA: TGTGCCAGCAGCTTAGCCCTGGGCACGCGGAATGAGCAGTTCTTC
CDR3: CASSLALGTRNEQFF

V: TRBV9
size: .
J: TRBJ2-7
D: TRBD2
DNA: TGTGCCAGCAGCGTAGACCGGACTAGCGACGAGCAGTACTTC
CDR3: CASSVDRTSDEQYF

V: TRBV7-2
size: .
J: TRBJ2-7
D: .
DNA: TGTGCCAGCAGCTTAGATAGGACGTACGAGCAGTACTTC
CDR3: CASSLDRTYEQYF

V: TRBV5-4
size: once
J: TRBJ2-1
D: TRBD1
DNA: TGTGCCAGCAGCTCGGGACAGGGGAACAATGAGCAGTTCTTC
CDR3: CASSSGQGNNEQFF

V: TRBV29-1
size: .
J: TRBJ1-2
D: TRBD1
DNA: TGCAGCGTTGAAACAGGGGTTATCTATGGCTACACCTTC
CDR3: CSVETGVIYGYTF

V: TRBV9
size: .
J: TRBJ2-1
D: TRBD2
DNA: TGTGCCAGCAGCTTGGGGCGGGAGTCACCATACAATGAGCAGTTCTTC
CDR3: CASSLGRESPYNEQFF

V: TRBV15
size: .
J: TRBJ2-3
D: .
DNA: TGTGCCACCAGCAGATTTCAAGGGGGGAGTATAGGAGATACGCAGTATTTT
CDR3: CATSRFQGGSIGDTQYF

V: TRBV6-5
size: .
J: TRBJ2-2
D: .
DNA: TGTGCCAGCAGTTACTCGGTGTGGGGCACCGGGGAGCTGTTTTTT
CDR3: CASSYSVWGTGELFF

V: TRBV29-1
size: .
J: TRBJ2-1
D: .
DNA: TGCAGCGTTGTTCAGGTTAACTCCTACAATGAGCAGTTCTTC
CDR3: CSVVQVNSYNEQFF

V: TRBV2
size: .
J: TRBJ2-3
D: TRBD2
DNA: TGTGCCAGCAGTGACCGGCTAGCGGGGATCACAGATACGCAGTATTTT
CDR3: CASSDRLAGITDTQYF

V: TRBV7-8
size: .
J: TRBJ2-7
D: .
DNA: TGTGCCAGCAGCTCGAGCCGTGGGACCCGACTCTACGAGCAGTACTTC
CDR3: CASSSSRGTRLYEQYF

V: TRBV28
size: .
J: TRBJ2-7
D: .
DNA: TGTGCCAGCTCCCTTAGCTCCTACGAGCAGTACTTC
CDR3: CASSLSSYEQYF

V: TRBV9
size: .
J: TRBJ1-4
D: .
DNA: TGTGCCAGCAGTCGAACTAATGAAAAACTGTTTTTT
CDR3: CASSRTNEKLFF

V: TRBV11-2
size: once
J: TRBJ2-7
D: .
DNA: TGTGCCAGCAGCTCGGGACAACTCGAGCAGTACTTC
CDR3: CASSSGQLEQYF